This T cell receptor (beta chain) was obtained from a study of vaccination and CD4 T cells after COVID-19. This clonotype came up a few times. No antigen is known for it. Treatment in this sample: approximately 10-day PBMC culture with coronavirus spike peptide pools or control peptides (ViraFEST assay). Germline lookup yields CDR1 SGHRS and CDR2 YFSETQ. Trimming took 3 bases from V and 7 from J, leaving 19 bases between them. This CDR3 spans 15 amino acids. Study-level points and caveats: There was no significant change from roughly 22 to 38 median reactive clonotypes.

An Oncomine TCR Beta short-read assay was used to sequence the DNA from cultured CD4+ T cells. TCRdb passed the PCR reads through MiXCR, listing each CDR3 protein once. There are under 20,000 distinct CDR3 sequences in the sample; around three fifths occur only once, and about 7.5% lies in the top ten. V usage is TRBV5-1 and J usage is TRBJ1-2; D is perhaps TRBD1 (5 bases). Sequenced sample: CD4+ T cells from blood, cultured in vitro. This TCR derives from a human donor who had recovered from COVID-19. The CDR3: CASSSTVPGRGGYTF. DNA for the CDR3: TGCGCCAGCAGCTCGACAGTACCGGGACGTGGTGGCTACACCTTC.